A selection of T cell receptor beta chains follows, all from one sample in a study of regulatory T cells in long-lasting Graves disease. TCRdb used MiXCR to reprocess the multiplex PCR reads, holding one entry per CDR3 protein. The sample has approximately 350,000 distinct CDR3 sequences; roughly 25% are singletons. The material was peripheral blood mononuclear cells (PBMCs), obtained when the disease was refractory, from a patient treated with antithyroid drugs. These receptor sequences come from a woman aged 40-49 years with Graves disease. Each CDR3 is given with its conserved first and last residue. A D gene is named only where the DNA matches it firmly. The size of a clone is reported for some rows only, either as once, few or many, or as a class for expanded clones.

D gene	clone size	J gene	V gene	CDR3 DNA	CDR3 protein
.	many	TRBJ2-7	TRBV11-2	TGTGCCAGCAGCTCCGGGATTGAGTACGAGCAGTACTTC	CASSSGIEYEQYF
.	many	TRBJ2-5	TRBV7-3	TGTGCCAGCAGCTTAAAGGGACATAAACAAGAGACCCAGTACTTC	CASSLKGHKQETQYF
.	many	TRBJ1-6	TRBV28	TGTGCCAGCATCCTTGGAACAGGTTCACCCCTCCACTTT	CASILGTGSPLHF
TRBD2	.	TRBJ2-2	TRBV7-9	TGTGCCAACAGACATATGGTCCTTTCGGGACTAGCGGGACCAAACACCGGGGAGCTGTTTTTT	CANRHMVLSGLAGPNTGELFF
.	.	TRBJ2-6	TRBV28	TGTGCCAGCAGCTGGAGGTCTCTCTCTGGGGCCAACGTCCTGACTTTC	CASSWRSLSGANVLTF
.	medium-sized	TRBJ2-5	TRBV28	TGTGCCAGCAGTTTTTCGGTCAGGGTAGGAGGAGAGACCCAGTACTTC	CASSFSVRVGGETQYF
TRBD1	many	TRBJ1-6	TRBV28	TGTGCCAGCAGTCGTGACAGGGGGCTAATACAAACGTTGAATTCACCCCTCCACTTT	CASSRDRGLIQTLNSPLHF
.	.	TRBJ2-7	TRBV28	TGTGCCAGCAGGACCGACAGAGCCTACGAGCAGTACTTC	CASRTDRAYEQYF
.	many	TRBJ2-7	TRBV28	TGTGCCAGCAGTTCGGGAGACGCCTACGAGCAGTACTTC	CASSSGDAYEQYF
.	.	TRBJ2-1	TRBV28	TGTGCCAGCATGGATACGGGATCGAACAATGAGCAGTTCTTC	CASMDTGSNNEQFF
.	many	TRBJ2-7	TRBV10-3	TGTGCCATCACACCCGGAGGAGGGGTCGAGCAGTACTTC	CAITPGGGVEQYF
.	many	TRBJ2-2	TRBV27	TGTGCCTGCTCACCCCTACAGGGAATGGTGAACACCGGGGAGCTGTTTTTT	CACSPLQGMVNTGELFF
TRBD2	.	TRBJ2-3	TRBV2	TGTGCCAGCAGTGAAGCGGGTAGCGGGAATTGGGGAGATACGCAGTATTTT	CASSEAGSGNWGDTQYF
.	.	TRBJ1-1	TRBV6-2/TRBV6-3	TGTGCCACCGTGTGGGACCTCAACTTGGAGGCTTTCTTT	CATVWDLNLEAFF
.	.	TRBJ2-5	TRBV5-1	TGCGCCAGCAGCTTCCGAACCAGGGAGACCCAGTACTTC	CASSFRTRETQYF
.	many	TRBJ1-1	TRBV11-2	TGTGCCAGCAGCTTAGGCGAGGTCTTGCGCACTGAAGCTTTCTTT	CASSLGEVLRTEAFF
TRBD1	many	TRBJ1-1	TRBV29-1	TGCAGCGTCGGGACAGTGGGCACTGAAGCTTTCTTT	CSVGTVGTEAFF
.	many	TRBJ1-5	TRBV28	TGTGCCAGCACCGCTGGGGCTCAGGGGATGCATTTT	CASTAGAQGMHF
.	many	TRBJ2-4	TRBV29-1	TGCAGCGTTGGAGTAGGATTGGACATTCAGTACTTC	CSVGVGLDIQYF
TRBD1	many	TRBJ1-4	TRBV12-3/TRBV12-4	TGTGCCAGCAGTTTGGATTACAGGGGGCTGTTTTTT	CASSLDYRGLFF
.	few	TRBJ1-2	TRBV5-1	TGCGCCAGCAAAGACGGGGCCTATGGCTACACCTTC	CASKDGAYGYTF
.	many	TRBJ1-2	TRBV11-2	TGTGCCAGCAGCTCCGTTCGCAGATATGGCTACACCTTC	CASSSVRRYGYTF
TRBD1	.	TRBJ2-1	TRBV2	TGTGCCAGCAGTGACTGGACAGGGAAATCCTACAATGAGCAGTTCTTC	CASSDWTGKSYNEQFF
.	.	TRBJ1-5	TRBV15	TGTGCCACCAGCAGAGATCGGGGTAACAATCAGCCCCAGCATTTT	CATSRDRGNNQPQHF
.	.	TRBJ2-7	TRBV6-1	TGTGCCAGCGGCGCTGGGAGCGGGCCCTACGAGCAGTACTTC	CASGAGSGPYEQYF
.	many	TRBJ2-5	TRBV12-3/TRBV12-4	TGTGCCAGCAGGGAGGAGGGGACCCAGTACTTC	CASREEGTQYF
.	many	TRBJ1-5	TRBV27	TGTGCCAGCAGCCCCGAGGGGAGCAATCAGCCCCAGCATTTT	CASSPEGSNQPQHF
TRBD1	.	TRBJ2-7	TRBV28	TGTGCCAGCAGTTTCCTAATCCGGGACAGCTCCTACGAGCAGTACTTC	CASSFLIRDSSYEQYF
.	many	TRBJ2-2	TRBV28	TGTGCCAGCAGCCGCCCCGGCACCGCGAACACCGGGGAGCTGTTTTTT	CASSRPGTANTGELFF
.	.	TRBJ2-7	TRBV12-3/TRBV12-4	TGTGCCAGCAGTGGGAACCGGGACACTGGGACTTACGAGCAGTACTTC	CASSGNRDTGTYEQYF
.	many	TRBJ2-5	TRBV28	TGTGCCAGCAGTTTCCCTCAGAGGTCGTGGGAGACCCAGTACTTC	CASSFPQRSWETQYF
TRBD2	.	TRBJ2-7	TRBV4-1	TGCGCCAGCAGCCAAGATCTTGGGACTAAGCGGTACGAGCAGTACTTC	CASSQDLGTKRYEQYF
.	many	TRBJ2-7	TRBV20-1	TGCAGTGCACTAGGGGGGGGCGGCTCGGTTGAGCAGTACTTC	CSALGGGGSVEQYF
.	few	TRBJ1-1	TRBV7-2	TGTGCCAGCAGCTTGGATTCTGGGTACGCTGAAGCTTTCTTT	CASSLDSGYAEAFF
.	few	TRBJ2-5	TRBV10-1	TGCGCCAGCAGTGAAGACAGACGCCAAGAGACCCAGTACTTC	CASSEDRRQETQYF
.	many	TRBJ2-5	TRBV3-1	TGTGCCAGCAGCAAACAGGGCGAAGAGACCCAGTACTTC	CASSKQGEETQYF
.	.	TRBJ2-2	TRBV19	TGTGCCAGTAGTCCATGGACGGCTGTAACCGGGGAGCTGTTTTTT	CASSPWTAVTGELFF
.	few	TRBJ1-4	TRBV30	TGTGCCTGGAGTGATGAAGCGACAGCAACTAATGAAAAACTGTTTTTT	CAWSDEATATNEKLFF
.	many	TRBJ1-5	TRBV28	TGTGCCACATGGCGACAGGGCAATCAGCCCCAGCATTTT	CATWRQGNQPQHF
.	.	TRBJ2-5	TRBV3-1	TGTGCCAGCAGCCGGGGTGGAAAGCGGAGAAAGGAGACCCAGTACTTC	CASSRGGKRRKETQYF
.	many	TRBJ1-2	TRBV28	TGTGCCAGCGGGGACGACTATGGCTACACCTTC	CASGDDYGYTF
TRBD1	many	TRBJ2-7	TRBV2	TGTGCCAGCAGGGTCTCGGCAGGGGGCTCCGAGCAGTACTTC	CASRVSAGGSEQYF
.	.	TRBJ2-3	TRBV6-2/TRBV6-3	TGTGCCAGCAGTTACTCGAAGGGGACGTACACAGATACGCAGTATTTT	CASSYSKGTYTDTQYF
.	many	TRBJ2-1	TRBV28	TGTGCCAGCAGTTTGTATAGCGTTCGGAACAATGAGCAGTTCTTC	CASSLYSVRNNEQFF
.	.	TRBJ2-7	TRBV4-1	TGCGCCAGCAGCCAAGAATGGGGAATCTACGAGCAGTACTTC	CASSQEWGIYEQYF
.	once	TRBJ1-2	TRBV28	TGTGCCATCAACGGAAAGGGCAGGGGCTACACCTTC	CAINGKGRGYTF
.	many	TRBJ2-7	TRBV11-2	TGTGCCAGCAGCTCCTCACGCCAATTGGGGGCCACCTACGAGCAGTACTTC	CASSSSRQLGATYEQYF
TRBD2	many	TRBJ2-2	TRBV7-3	TGTGCCAGCAGCCCGGGACTAGCGGGTCACACCGGGGAGCTGTTTTTT	CASSPGLAGHTGELFF
.	few	TRBJ2-3	TRBV25-1	TGTGCCAGCAGCGGAGCAAAGGGACCCCACAACACAGATACGCAGTATTTT	CASSGAKGPHNTDTQYF